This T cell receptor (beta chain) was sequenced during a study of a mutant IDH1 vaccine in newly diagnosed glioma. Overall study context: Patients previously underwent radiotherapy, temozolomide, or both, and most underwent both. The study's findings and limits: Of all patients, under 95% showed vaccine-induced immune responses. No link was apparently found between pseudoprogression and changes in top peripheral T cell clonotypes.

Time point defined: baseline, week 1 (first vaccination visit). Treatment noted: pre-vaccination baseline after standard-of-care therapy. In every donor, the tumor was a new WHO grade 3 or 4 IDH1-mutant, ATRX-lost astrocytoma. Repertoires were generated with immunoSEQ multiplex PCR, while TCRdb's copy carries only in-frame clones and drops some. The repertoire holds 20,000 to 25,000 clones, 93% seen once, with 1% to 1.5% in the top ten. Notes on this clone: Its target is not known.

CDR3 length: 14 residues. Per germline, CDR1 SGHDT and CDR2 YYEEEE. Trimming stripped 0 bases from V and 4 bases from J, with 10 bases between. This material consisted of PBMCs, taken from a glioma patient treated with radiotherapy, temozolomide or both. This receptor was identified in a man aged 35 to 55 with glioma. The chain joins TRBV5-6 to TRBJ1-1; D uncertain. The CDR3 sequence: CASSLAQSGTEAFF. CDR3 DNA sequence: TGTGCCAGCAGCTTGGCTCAGTCGGGCACTGAAGCTTTCTTT.